This TCR beta chain was profiled in a study of Ad26.COV2.S vaccination and SARS-CoV-2 variants. Study-wide results and caveats: Vaccine and placebo groups showed comparable non-spike TCR breadth. Vaccine recipients had higher spike-specific TCR breadth than placebo recipients.

The count of this clone is one. Its specificity is unknown. The CDR3 runs 14 residues. Deletions cut 7 bases from V and 0 bases from J, with 10 bases between. Germline assignment: CDR1 ENHRY and CDR2 SYGVKD. Using immunoSEQ multiplex PCR, the repertoire was profiled, and TCRdb retains in-frame clones only, with some absent. Here the sample spans 350,000 to 500,000 clones, roughly 90% being singletons. The treatment was: roughly 20 received Ad26.COV2.S at low or high dose, single or two shots; 5 received placebo; per-sample allocation not given. Sampling took place 63 days after the first vaccine or placebo injection. It was Wuhan-strain SARS-CoV-2 spike that the Ad26 vaccine vector expressed.

This chain joins TRBV10-3 and TRBJ1-3; no clear D. The clonotype originates from a person aged 18-60 years who received the Ad26.COV2.S COVID-19 vaccine or a placebo. Sequenced here: peripheral blood, sampled in a trial of Ad26.COV2.S vaccine versus placebo. Here the CDR3 reads CAIKPARSGNTIYF. As DNA, the CDR3 is TGTGCCATCAAGCCGGCCCGCTCTGGAAACACCATATATTTT.